These 12 T cell receptor beta chains share one sample of origin, sequenced in a study of blood T cell repertoires in COVID-19. Measured with immunoSEQ multiplex PCR; TCRdb has only the in-frame clones, and not every one. The data show about 260,000 clones, with roughly 80% seen just once and under 5% held by the top ten. The sequenced material came from peripheral blood. The receptors derive from a man between 60 and 75 years old with acute or convalescent COVID-19.

The chain recombines TRBV11-2 with TRBJ2-1; 9 bases line up with TRBD2. The CDR3 loop spans 19 amino acids. Trimming took 1 base from V and 2 from J; bases not matched to a gene: 12. Germline V gives CDR1 SGHAT, CDR2 FQNNGV. For the CDR3, the DNA is TGTGCCAGCAGCTTAGTTACCAGCGGGGGGCCCCTAGCCTACAATGAGCAGTTCTTC. It codes for CASSLVTSGGPLAYNEQFF.

The V and J genes are TRBV11-2 and TRBJ1-6; TRBD1 matches at 9 bases. The CDR3 totals 14 residues. The trim removed 5 bases at V and 9 bases at J, leaving 5 bases unmatched. Germline V gene sequence: CDR1 SGHAT, CDR2 FQNNGV. In nucleotides, the CDR3 is TGTGCCAGCAGCGAGAACAGGGGGCGTTCACCCCTCCACTTT. The encoded protein is CASSENRGRSPLHF.

Only one count was recorded for this clone. The chain recombines TRBV7-9 with TRBJ1-3, with 7 positions matching TRBD1. The CDR3 has 14 amino acids. Germline V gene data show CDR1 as SEHNR and CDR2 as FQNEAQ (reference sequence). V lost 5 bases, J lost 2 bases, and 3 bases stayed unmatched. The DNA of the CDR3 is TGTGCCAGCAGCCTAACAGGGGCTGGAAACACCATATATTTT. Protein: CASSLTGAGNTIYF.

This chain joins TRBV28 and TRBJ2-3, with TRBD1 matching over 8 bases. Germline V gene data show CDR1 as MDHEN and CDR2 as SYDVKM. V gave up 5 bases and J gave up 3 bases; unmatched junction bases: 10. The CDR3 runs 16 residues. The CDR3 region has the DNA TGTGCCAGCAGTGCTACAGGGGGTCTTCGAACAGATACGCAGTATTTT. As protein: CASSATGGLRTDTQYF.

This chain uses TRBV7-9 with TRBJ1-4; tentative D call: TRBD1 (6 bases). The ends were cut back, 6 bases at V and 6 bases at J, with 17 bases in the middle. This CDR3 has 15 amino acids. Germline V gene sequence: CDR1 SEHNR, CDR2 FQNEAQ (reference sequence). The CDR3 is CASSPSGGVHEKLFF. In DNA, the CDR3 is TGTGCCAGCAGTCCCTCGGGGGGCGTCCATGAAAAACTGTTTTTT.

This chain connects TRBV25-1 to TRBJ2-7; D is possibly TRBD2 (5 bases). This CDR3 contains 12 residues. Trimming shortened V by 5 bases and J by 7 bases, and 12 bases separated the two germline ends. Per germline, CDR1 MGHDK and CDR2 SYGVNS. CDR3 protein: CASSFTSAEQYF. DNA of the CDR3: TGTGCCAGCAGTTTCACTAGTGCGGAGCAGTACTTC.

The rearrangement uses TRBV18 and TRBJ1-1; D is undetermined. Between the trimmed V and J ends, which lost 2 bases and 0 bases, there was a span of 10 bases. In germline, CDR1 is KGHSH, CDR2 LQKENI. The CDR3 loop spans 15 amino acids. In DNA, the CDR3 is TGTGCCAGCTCACCAAGAGGCCAGTTGAACACTGAAGCTTTCTTT. This encodes CASSPRGQLNTEAFF.

The chain uses TRBV6-1 and TRBJ1-2, with a weak D call TRBD1 (5 bases). The CDR3 consists of 15 residues. Trimming stripped 1 base from V and 3 bases from J, with 12 bases between. Germline values: CDR1 MNHNS, CDR2 SASEGT. CDR3 in DNA: TGTGCCAGCAGTGAAGGTGGCAGGGCTTACTATGGCTACACCTTC. It encodes CASSEGGRAYYGYTF.

The CDR3 loop reads CASSFSGNSYEQYF. DNA for the CDR3: TGTGCCAGCAGCTTTAGCGGTAACTCCTACGAGCAGTACTTC. The chain employs TRBV7-2 and TRBJ2-7; perhaps TRBD2 as D (6 bases). Germline lookup yields CDR1 SGHTA and CDR2 FQGNSA. The length of the CDR3 is 14 residues. With 3 bases removed from V and 0 bases from J, the gap between germline ends came to 9 bases.

The V and J genes are TRBV11-2 and TRBJ2-3, with a weak D call TRBD2 (6 bases). Germline V gene data show CDR1 as SGHAT and CDR2 as FQNNGV. The CDR3 runs 17 residues. Deletions cut 2 bases from V and 6 bases from J, with 21 bases between. The CDR3 loop reads CASSLSSRGSFWDTQYF. Written as DNA, the CDR3 is TGTGCCAGCAGCTTATCCTCGCGGGGAAGTTTTTGGGATACGCAGTATTTT.

The chain has TRBV12-3 or TRBV12-4 and TRBJ1-2; D is unclear. This CDR3 comprises 13 residues. V was clipped by 1 base and J by 8 bases, with 11 bases between them. The CDR3 loop reads CASSLGELIGYTF. The DNA of the CDR3 is TGTGCCAGCAGTTTAGGGGAGTTGATCGGCTACACCTTC.

The V call is TRBV27, the J call TRBJ2-5; 7 nucleotides match TRBD2. The germline CDR1 and CDR2 sequences are MNHEY and SMNVEV (reference sequence). Losses at the gene ends were 5 bases for V and 8 bases for J; bases not matched to a gene: 11. This CDR3 region has 14 residues. This CDR3 reads CASSLGGSGLTQYF. The DNA for the CDR3 is TGTGCCAGCAGTCTAGGCGGTAGCGGGCTTACCCAGTACTTC.